The clone carrying this TCR beta chain appeared a few times. Antigen unknown. The primer mix had 60 Vbeta and 13 Jbeta primers. Measured with immunoSEQ multiplex PCR; TCRdb has only the in-frame clones, and not every one. In the table there are approximately 93,000 clones, over 60% of which are singletons. From germline, CDR1 is GTSNPN and CDR2 SVGIG (reference sequence). The CDR3 totals 11 residues. Trimming removed 0 bases from V and 9 bases from J, with 6 bases in between. The data were taken from a study of cytomegalovirus exposure and HLA in healthy donors. Study-level information: Prior work identified around 110 million unique TCR beta sequences in 150 million to 200 million T cells. Study-wide results and caveats: The authors later linked a missense DCLRE1C variant to TCR beta V- and J-gene trimming. HLA alleles showed associations with around 15,000 TCR beta sequences in a later analysis, at a 0.05 false discovery rate.

This receptor was identified in a boy aged 10-17 years in good health and CMV-seropositive. Sample: PBMCs. The chain uses TRBV30 and TRBJ2-4, with D tentatively TRBD2 (6 bases). This chain's CDR3 is CAWSVAGIQYF. Here the CDR3 DNA reads TGTGCCTGGAGTGTAGCGGGCATTCAGTACTTC.